The next 32 T cell receptor beta chains were all read from a single sample in a study of T cell responses to AZD1222 COVID-19 vaccine. The protocol was immunoSEQ multiplex PCR, while the TCRdb copy is restricted to in-frame clones and leaves out a portion. This sample has over 120,000 clones; approximately 90% occur once, and the top ten carry about 1.9%. Sequences were derived from peripheral blood, sampled on day 0 of AZD1222 vaccination. The receptors come from an adult in good health.

The chain carries TRBV15 and TRBJ2-7; maybe TRBD1 (7 bases). The germline V and J ends were trimmed by 5 bases and 3 bases, with 8 bases remaining between them. Germline values: CDR1 LNHNV, CDR2 YYDKDF (reference sequence). This CDR3 contains 12 residues. CDR3 sequence: CATSQGGYEQYF. In DNA form, the CDR3 reads TGTGCCACCAGCCAGGGGGGCTACGAGCAGTACTTC.

V gene TRBV29-1 combines with J gene TRBJ2-1; the D is unclear. Germline CDR1 and CDR2: SQVTM and ANQGSEA. V was shortened by 7 bases and J by 5 bases, with 12 bases between the two germline ends. This CDR3 is built from 12 residues. The CDR3 loop reads CSGPASHNEQFF. The DNA of the CDR3 is TGCAGCGGCCCGGCCTCACACAATGAGCAGTTCTTC.

The genes are TRBV6-5 and TRBJ2-7; 11 bases align to TRBD1. CDR3 length equals 15 residues. Germline trimming cut 4 bases from V and 4 bases from J; bases unmatched to any gene: 6. The germline gives CDR1 MNHEY, CDR2 SVGAGI. The CDR3 sequence is CASSWAGTGGYEQYF. CDR3 sequence (DNA): TGTGCCAGCAGTTGGGCCGGGACAGGGGGTTACGAGCAGTACTTC.

The V call is TRBV9, the J call TRBJ1-2, with D unclear. Germline CDR1 reads SGDLS; CDR2 reads YYNGEE. Trimming took off 1 base at V and 2 bases at J, with 3 bases between the two ends. This CDR3 region has 12 residues. The CDR3 is CASSVRNYGYTF. As DNA, the CDR3 is TGTGCCAGCAGCGTACGCAACTATGGCTACACCTTC.

The chain uses TRBV7-9 and TRBJ1-6; no definite D call. The germline V and J ends were trimmed by 1 base and 0 bases, with 10 bases remaining between them. Germline V gives CDR1 SEHNR, CDR2 FQNEAQ (reference sequence). This CDR3 is 17 amino acids long. The CDR3 coding sequence is TGTGCCAGCAGCTTAGACCTACAGAGCTCCTATAATTCACCCCTCCACTTT. It specifies CASSLDLQSSYNSPLHF.

This clone was seen a handful of times. The genes are TRBV9 and TRBJ1-1; D gene uncertain. CDR3 length: 13 residues. Germline V gives CDR1 SGDLS, CDR2 YYNGEE. The V and J ends lost 2 bases and 2 bases respectively, with 7 bases between them. The CDR3 region has the DNA TGTGCCAGCAGCGTGGACCACAACACTGAAGCTTTCTTT. Translated, it gives CASSVDHNTEAFF.

The gene calls are TRBV7-2 and TRBJ2-3; 14 nucleotides agree with TRBD2. Looked up from germline, CDR1 is SGHTA and CDR2 is FQGNSA. V was pared by 8 bases and J by 4 bases, with 2 bases of the junction left unmatched. This CDR3 region has 14 residues. The CDR3 coding sequence is TGTGCCAGCGGACTAGCGGGGGGAGCAGATACGCAGTATTTT. Amino acids: CASGLAGGADTQYF.

The genes are TRBV4-2 and TRBJ2-7; 8 positions match TRBD1. The CDR3 spans 15 residues. CDR1 is LGHNA, CDR2 YNFKEQ, per germline. Germline trimming cut 5 bases from V and 2 bases from J; bases unmatched to any gene: 8. The CDR3 DNA reads as TGTGCCAGCAGCTTGGTAGGGACAGGAGCCTACGAGCAGTACTTC. Translation gives CASSLVGTGAYEQYF.

This clone was observed once. This chain connects TRBV7-3 to TRBJ2-7; 9 nucleotides align to TRBD1. V shed 5 bases and J 5 bases; nucleotides not matched to a gene: 7. This CDR3 contains 14 residues. The germline V gene has CDR1 SGHTA and CDR2 FQGTGA. The CDR3 DNA reads as TGTGCCAGCAGCCTGGGACAGGGATCCCACGAGCAGTACTTC. Protein product: CASSLGQGSHEQYF.

This chain joins TRBV3-1 (or the pseudogene TRBV3-2) and TRBJ1-4; the D gene is possibly TRBD1 (5 bases). Germline-derived CDR1 and CDR2 are LGHDT and YNNKEL (reference sequence). The CDR3 loop spans 14 amino acids. Deletions cut 4 bases from V and 10 bases from J, with 16 bases between. The CDR3 DNA reads TGTGCCAGCAGCCCCCCCAGGGTACGGCCAAAACTGTTTTTT. It encodes CASSPPRVRPKLFF.

The chain carries TRBV16 and TRBJ1-5; D is unresolved. The CDR3 consists of 13 residues. V was shortened by 5 bases and J by 4 bases, with 9 bases between the two germline ends. The germline V gene has CDR1 KGHSY and CDR2 FQNENV. CDR3 DNA: TGTGCCAGCAGCTTTGGACGTAATCAGCCCCAGCATTTT. It is translated as CASSFGRNQPQHF.

The chain recombines TRBV9 with TRBJ2-1; 12 bases map to TRBD1. The ends lost 3 bases at V and 2 bases at J; junction bases unmatched: 6. This CDR3 is built from 17 residues. The germline V gene has CDR1 SGDLS and CDR2 YYNGEE. CDR3 region: CASSAAGTGGAYNEQFF. In DNA form, the CDR3 reads TGTGCCAGCAGCGCGGCCGGGACAGGGGGCGCCTACAATGAGCAGTTCTTC. Full variable domain (remainder filled in from reference TRBV9 and TRBJ2-1): DSGVTQTPKHLITATGQRVTLRCSPRSGDLSVYWYQQSLDQGLQFLIQYYNGEERAKGNILERFSAQQFPDLHSELNLSSLELGDSALYFCASSAAGTGGAYNEQFFGPGTRLTVL.

V and J are TRBV2 and TRBJ1-1; unclear D gene. From germline, CDR1 is SNHLY and CDR2 FYNNEI. The V and J ends lost 9 bases and 0 bases respectively, with 11 bases between them. The CDR3 is 13 amino acids. CDR3 in amino acids: CASGREMNTEAFF. CDR3 in DNA: TGTGCCAGTGGACGGGAAATGAACACTGAAGCTTTCTTT.

In its sample, this clone was seen once. The chain joins TRBV5-4 to TRBJ2-2; D is unclear. Looked up from germline, CDR1 is SGHNT and CDR2 is YYREEE (reference sequence). The CDR3 is 14 amino acids. V lost 0 bases and J lost 5, with 8 bases in between. The CDR3 protein is CASSLARLTGELFF. CDR3 coding DNA: TGTGCCAGCAGCTTGGCCCGCCTTACCGGGGAGCTGTTTTTT.

The chain employs TRBV19 and TRBJ2-1, with TRBD1 matching over 9 bases. This CDR3 comprises 17 residues. Germline CDR1 is LNHDA and CDR2 is SQIVND (reference sequence). The V and J ends lost 2 bases and 7 bases, in that order; junction bases with no gene match: 12. The CDR3 DNA is TGTGCCAGTAGTATAAATGGCTTGGGGACAGGGAATAATGAGCAGTTCTTC. Translating gives CASSINGLGTGNNEQFF.

The chain employs TRBV5-1 and TRBJ1-2; TRBD1 matches 8 bases. Germline trimming cut 4 bases from V and 8 bases from J; bases unmatched to any gene: 10. CDR3 length: 14 amino acids. CDR1 and CDR2 (germline): SGHRS, YFSETQ. CDR3 bases: TGCGCCAGCAGCCCGGAGGGCAGGGGGCTGGGCTACACCTTC. Translated: CASSPEGRGLGYTF.

J is TRBJ1-1 and V is TRBV18; 8 bases align to TRBD1. Germline assignment: CDR1 KGHSH and CDR2 LQKENI. The CDR3 loop spans 15 amino acids. After removal of 5 bases from V and 1 base from J, the junction contained 6 bases not matched to a gene. DNA for the CDR3: TGTGCCAGCTCATCAGGGACAGGACCGAACACTGAAGCTTTCTTT. Protein: CASSSGTGPNTEAFF.

The gene calls are TRBV5-6 and TRBJ2-7; TRBD2 agrees at 12 bases. V trimming: 0 bases; J trimming: 7 bases; junction bases outside the gene matches: 11. In germline, CDR1 is SGHDT, CDR2 YYEEEE. The CDR3 sequence is 17 residues long. CDR3 in amino acids: CASSLVGLAGWQGEQYF. CDR3 bases: TGTGCCAGCAGCTTGGTAGGACTAGCGGGGTGGCAGGGGGAGCAGTACTTC. The whole variable domain, remainder taken from reference TRBV5-6 and TRBJ2-7, is DAGVTQSPTHLIKTRGQQVTLRCSPKSGHDTVSWYQQALGQGPQFIFQYYEEEERQRGNFPDRFSGHQFPNYSSELNVNALLLGDSALYLCASSLVGLAGWQGEQYFGPGTRLTVT.

The gene calls are TRBV6-2 or TRBV6-3 and TRBJ2-2; D not resolved. The length of the CDR3 is 14 residues. The V end lost 1 base, the J end lost 1 base, and 4 bases lay between the germline ends. CDR1 is MNHEY, CDR2 SVGEGT, per germline. The CDR3 bases are TGTGCCAGCAGTTACTTGAGGAACACCGGGGAGCTGTTTTTT. Protein product: CASSYLRNTGELFF.

This clone has just one count. This chain links TRBV2 with TRBJ2-7, with D hard to call. CDR1 and CDR2 (germline): SNHLY, FYNNEI. The CDR3 extends over 14 amino acids. V was trimmed by 0 bases and J by 5 bases, leaving 11 bases between them. CDR3 sequence (DNA): TGTGCCAGCAGTGAAGCAGTGTTAAGGGACGAGCAGTACTTC. Its protein product is CASSEAVLRDEQYF.

The J gene is TRBJ1-1, the V gene TRBV15; perhaps TRBD1 as D (5 bases). This CDR3 is built from 16 residues. Trimming cost V 3 bases and J 1 base, with 15 bases left between them. Germline lookup yields CDR1 LNHNV and CDR2 YYDKDF (reference sequence). The chain's CDR3 is CATSSPLRGRNTEAFF. The CDR3 region has the DNA TGTGCCACCAGCAGCCCCCTTCGGGGGAGGAACACTGAAGCTTTCTTT.

V is TRBV7-2 and J is TRBJ2-1; 7 bases fit TRBD2. Germline CDR1 and CDR2: SGHTA and FQGNSA. Trimming cost V 1 base and J 6 bases; bases outside gene matches: 6. The CDR3 consists of 15 residues. CDR3 nucleotide sequence: TGTGCCAGCAGCTTAGGGCGGGGGTCGGTCAATGAGCAGTTCTTC. The encoded protein is CASSLGRGSVNEQFF.

This chain uses TRBV6-5 with TRBJ2-3, with 9 bases matching TRBD2. The germline V gene encodes CDR1 MNHEY and CDR2 SVGAGI. With V trimmed by 7 bases and J by 8 bases, 10 bases remained unmatched. The CDR3 runs to 14 residues. The CDR3 bases are TGTGCCAGCACTCCGGGACTAGCTGAAACTACGCAGTATTTT. Residues: CASTPGLAETTQYF.

This chain connects TRBV5-1 to TRBJ1-1; D is possibly TRBD1 (5 bases). CDR1 and CDR2 from the germline V gene are SGHRS and YFSETQ. Trimming removed 0 bases from V and 7 bases from J, with 16 bases in between. This CDR3 has 15 amino acids. The CDR3 spells CASSLAGIRDGEAFF. The CDR3 DNA reads TGCGCCAGCAGCTTGGCTGGAATTCGGGACGGTGAAGCTTTCTTT.

The chain is built from TRBV18 and TRBJ1-6; 9 positions agree with TRBD1. Germline CDR1 is KGHSH and CDR2 is LQKENI. The ends lost 4 bases at V and 10 bases at J; junction bases unmatched: 8. This CDR3 contains 15 residues. CDR3 coding DNA: TGTGCCAGCTCACTCCGGACAGGGGATGGATCACCCCTCCACTTT. Its translation is CASSLRTGDGSPLHF.

The rearrangement uses TRBV3-1 (or the pseudogene TRBV3-2) and TRBJ2-1, with D possibly being TRBD2 (6 bases). V lost 1 base, J lost 0 bases, and 13 bases lay in between. The CDR3 runs 17 residues. Germline CDR1 and CDR2: LGHDT and YNNKEL (reference sequence). The CDR3 region has the DNA TGTGCCAGCAGCCAAGGGTTCGGGGGTAGCTCCTACAATGAGCAGTTCTTC. Protein sequence: CASSQGFGGSSYNEQFF.

The chain combines TRBV10-3 with TRBJ2-3, with 8 bases that match TRBD1. Germline V gene lookup returns CDR1 ENHRY and CDR2 SYGVKD. The CDR3 length is 15 residues. V lost 10 bases and J lost 6; bases outside the gene matches: 15. The CDR3 DNA reads TGTGCCACTCGGGAACCAGGGGGCGGGGCGGATACGCAGTATTTT. This sequence encodes CATREPGGGADTQYF.

V usage is TRBV7-2 and J usage is TRBJ2-3; 11 bases are shared with TRBD2. Losses at the gene ends were 5 bases for V and 2 bases for J; bases not matched to a gene: 12. There are 18 residues in the CDR3. Germline CDR1 reads SGHTA; CDR2 reads FQGNSA. The DNA for the CDR3 is TGTGCCAGCAGCGTATCTAGCGGGGGGTCTAGGATCACAGATACGCAGTATTTT. This codes for CASSVSSGGSRITDTQYF.

The sample holds one count of this clone. The chain is built from TRBV29-1 and TRBJ1-2; D is unresolved. V was shortened by 0 bases and J by 4 bases, with 9 bases between the two germline ends. Germline V gives CDR1 SQVTM, CDR2 ANQGSEA. The CDR3 loop spans 13 amino acids. This chain's CDR3 is CSVEDLQGYGYTF. In DNA form, the CDR3 reads TGCAGCGTTGAAGATCTTCAAGGCTATGGCTACACCTTC.

This clone was found once. V usage is TRBV11-2 and J usage is TRBJ1-1, with D perhaps matching TRBD1 (5 bases). CDR1 is SGHAT and CDR2 is FQNNGV in the germline V gene. Trimming stripped 5 bases from V and 0 bases from J, with 10 bases between. The CDR3 is 14 residues long. CDR3 nucleotides: TGTGCCAGCAGCGGAGGGGTTATGAACACTGAAGCTTTCTTT. Amino acid sequence: CASSGGVMNTEAFF. The variable domain in full, with the rest retrieved from reference TRBV11-2 and TRBJ1-1, is EAGVAQSPRYKIIEKRQSVAFWCNPISGHATLYWYQQILGQGPKLLIQFQNNGVVDDSQLPKDRFSAERLKGVDSTLKIQPAKLEDSAVYLCASSGGVMNTEAFFGQGTRLTVV.

The chain combines TRBV12-2 with TRBJ1-2. TRBV12-2 is listed as a pseudogene. The CDR3 is made up of 18 amino acids. CDR3 DNA: TGTGCAAGTCGCTTACTTTTTTTGGGGTACCCAGTTCCCTATGGCTACACCTTC. Translated, it gives CASRLLFLGYPVPYGYTF.

This clone has only one observation. This chain links TRBV2 with TRBJ1-2; 9 bases match TRBD1. Trimming at V came to 8 bases and at J to 9 bases, leaving 13 bases not matched to a gene. CDR3 length: 14 residues. CDR1 SNHLY and CDR2 FYNNEI come from the germline V gene. The DNA of the CDR3 is TGTGCCAGCCGTTCTAGGACAGGGGTCTCGAGCTACACCTTC. This codes for CASRSRTGVSSYTF.